The present T cell receptor beta chain was sequenced within a study of shared clonotypes between healthy human individuals. Across the study: A couple of female and a few male donors aged 18 to 49 were enrolled. CD4 naive and memory got three plates each, CD8 naive two, CD8 memory one.

Assay: immunoSEQ multiplex PCR; the TCRdb copy retains only in-frame clones and omits some. The sample comprises roughly 380,000 clones, roughly 96% of which are singletons, and less than 0.35% rests with the top ten. In regard to this clone: Its antigen is currently unknown.

Findings and caveats of the study: Compared with clonotypes that all four donors shared, non-shared clonotypes had lower generation probabilities.

V dropped 4 bases and J dropped 4; count of bases not matched to a gene: 8. Germline loops: CDR1 SGHRS, CDR2 YFSETQ. The length of the CDR3 is 17 residues. Adult Caucasians living in Nashville, Tennessee made up all of the donors. The sequence was obtained from a man aged 25-45 years in good health. The V and J genes are TRBV5-1 and TRBJ2-3; 14 bases fit TRBD2. Sequenced input: memory CD8+ T cells sorted from blood. Specified subset: CD45RO+ cells pooled with CCR7-negative TemRA cells. The CDR3 sequence: CASSPGLAGVLADTQYF. CDR3 DNA: TGCGCCAGCAGCCCGGGACTAGCGGGAGTACTCGCAGATACGCAGTATTTT.